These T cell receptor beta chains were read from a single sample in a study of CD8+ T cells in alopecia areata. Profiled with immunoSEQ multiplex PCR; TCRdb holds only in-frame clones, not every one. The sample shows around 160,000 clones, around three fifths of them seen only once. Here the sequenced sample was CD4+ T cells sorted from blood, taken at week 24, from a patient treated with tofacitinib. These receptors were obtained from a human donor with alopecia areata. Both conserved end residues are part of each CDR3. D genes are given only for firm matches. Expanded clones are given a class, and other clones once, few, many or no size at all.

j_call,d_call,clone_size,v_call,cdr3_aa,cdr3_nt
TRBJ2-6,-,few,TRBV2,CASSVVFAGANVLTF,TGTGCCAGCAGTGTTGTCTTTGCTGGGGCCAACGTCCTGACTTTC
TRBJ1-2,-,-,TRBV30,CAWSVPYHYGYTF,TGTGCCTGGAGTGTACCCTACCACTATGGCTACACCTTC
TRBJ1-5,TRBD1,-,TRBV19,CASSRSGQVNQPQHF,TGTGCCAGTAGCCGCTCGGGACAGGTCAATCAGCCCCAGCATTTT
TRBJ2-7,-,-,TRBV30,CACRDQEYYSYEQYF,TGTGCCTGCAGGGACCAAGAATATTACTCCTACGAGCAGTACTTC
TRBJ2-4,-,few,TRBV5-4,CASSYGQKNIQYF,TGTGCCAGCAGCTATGGACAGAAAAACATTCAGTACTTC
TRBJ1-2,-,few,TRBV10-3,CAISESIGLTGYGYTF,TGTGCCATCAGTGAGTCTATAGGCCTGACAGGCTATGGCTACACCTTC
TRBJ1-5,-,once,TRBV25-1,CASSEGNQPQHF,TGTGCCAGCAGTGAGGGAAATCAGCCCCAGCATTTT
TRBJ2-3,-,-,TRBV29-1,CSVEGPAGEFGDTQYF,TGCAGCGTTGAAGGGCCCGCAGGGGAGTTCGGAGATACGCAGTATTTT
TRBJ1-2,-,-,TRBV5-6,CASSWTDRHYGYTF,TGTGCCAGCAGCTGGACAGACAGACACTATGGCTACACCTTC
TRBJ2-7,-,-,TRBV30,CAWSVGYEQYF,TGTGCCTGGAGTGTTGGGTACGAGCAGTACTTC
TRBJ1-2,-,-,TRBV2,CASSAGGRGRFSSTYTF,TGTGCCAGCAGTGCCGGGGGCAGGGGCCGCTTCTCGAGTACGTACACCTTC
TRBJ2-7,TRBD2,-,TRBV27,CASRWDYRVAEQYF,TGTGCCAGCAGGTGGGACTACCGGGTTGCGGAGCAGTACTTC
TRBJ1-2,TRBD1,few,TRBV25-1,CASSLTGTAYGYTF,TGTGCCAGCAGTCTCACGGGGACAGCCTATGGCTACACCTTC
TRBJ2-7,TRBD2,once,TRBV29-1,CSVGRGISYEQYF,TGCAGCGTTGGGCGGGGGATCTCCTACGAGCAGTACTTC
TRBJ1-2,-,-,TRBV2,CASSSLARGYTF,TGTGCCAGCAGTTCCCTTGCTAGAGGCTACACCTTC
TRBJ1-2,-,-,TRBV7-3,CASSQQTPTNYGYTF,TGTGCCAGCAGCCAACAGACACCAACTAACTATGGCTACACCTTC
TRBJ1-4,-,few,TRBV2,CASRKQDPNEKLFF,TGTGCCAGCAGAAAACAGGATCCTAATGAAAAACTGTTTTTT
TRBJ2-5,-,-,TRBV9,CASSVGREETQYF,TGTGCCAGCAGCGTAGGCAGGGAGGAGACCCAGTACTTC
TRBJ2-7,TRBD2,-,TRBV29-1,CSVAAGRNEQYF,TGCAGCGTTGCAGCGGGGAGAAACGAGCAGTACTTC
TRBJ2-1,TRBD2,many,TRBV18,CASSPLAGGPINEQFF,TGTGCCAGCTCACCACTTGCGGGGGGGCCCATCAATGAGCAGTTCTTC
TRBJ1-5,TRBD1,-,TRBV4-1,CASSQPDRAMDQPQHF,TGCGCCAGCAGCCAACCAGACAGGGCTATGGATCAGCCCCAGCATTTT
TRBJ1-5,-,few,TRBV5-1,CASSLDAGQPQHF,TGCGCCAGCAGCTTGGACGCGGGGCAGCCCCAGCATTTT
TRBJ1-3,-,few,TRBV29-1,CSVSGTTGSGNTIYF,TGCAGCGTTTCCGGGACCACGGGCTCCGGAAACACCATATATTTT
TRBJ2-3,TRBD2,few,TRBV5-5,CASNTGTSGADTQYF,TGTGCCAGCAATACAGGGACTAGCGGGGCCGATACGCAGTATTTT
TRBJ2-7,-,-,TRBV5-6,CASSLGRIYEQYF,TGTGCCAGCAGCTTGGGGAGGATCTACGAGCAGTACTTC
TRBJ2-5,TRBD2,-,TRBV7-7,CASSYGLATYQETQYF,TGTGCCAGCAGCTACGGACTAGCGACGTACCAAGAGACCCAGTACTTC
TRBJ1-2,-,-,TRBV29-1,CSVQVTGPNYGYTF,TGCAGCGTTCAGGTCACAGGGCCGAACTATGGCTACACCTTC
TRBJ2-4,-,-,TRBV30,CAWTPLAKNIQYF,TGTGCCTGGACCCCGTTAGCCAAAAACATTCAGTACTTC
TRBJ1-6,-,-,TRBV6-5,CASSYSSGQPTLHF,TGTGCCAGCAGTTACTCGAGTGGCCAACCCACCCTCCACTTT
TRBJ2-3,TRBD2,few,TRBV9,CASSLTSGGRTDTQYF,TGTGCCAGCAGCCTAACTAGCGGGGGCCGCACAGATACGCAGTATTTT
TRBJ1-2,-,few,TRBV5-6,CASSPQRGGYTF,TGTGCCAGCAGCCCGCAACGGGGTGGCTACACCTTC
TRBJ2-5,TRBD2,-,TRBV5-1,CASRGLAEETQYF,TGCGCCAGCAGAGGACTAGCGGAAGAGACCCAGTACTTC
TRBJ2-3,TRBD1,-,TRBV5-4,CASSTQGAGDTQYF,TGTGCCAGCAGCACGCAGGGGGCAGGGGATACGCAGTATTTT
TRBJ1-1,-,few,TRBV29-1,CSVEENLDTEAFF,TGCAGCGTTGAAGAAAACCTGGACACTGAAGCTTTCTTT
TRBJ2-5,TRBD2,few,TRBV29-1,CSVGRGIGETQYF,TGCAGCGTTGGGCGGGGGATCGGGGAGACCCAGTACTTC
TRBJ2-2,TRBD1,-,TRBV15,CATSAGDRGTGELFF,TGTGCCACCAGCGCCGGAGACAGGGGCACCGGGGAGCTGTTTTTT
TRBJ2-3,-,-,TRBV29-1,CSGGGGDTQYF,TGCAGCGGGGGGGGCGGCGATACGCAGTATTTT
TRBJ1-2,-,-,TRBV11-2,CASSLDLGANYGYTF,TGTGCCAGCAGCTTAGATCTGGGAGCTAACTATGGCTACACCTTC
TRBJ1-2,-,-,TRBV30,CAWTFTGLNFGYTF,TGTGCCTGGACTTTTACAGGGTTGAACTTTGGCTACACCTTC
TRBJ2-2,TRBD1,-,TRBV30,CAWRAGDRIYTGELFF,TGTGCCTGGAGAGCCGGGGACAGGATATACACCGGGGAGCTGTTTTTT
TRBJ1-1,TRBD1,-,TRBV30,CAWSKTGRTEAFF,TGTGCCTGGAGTAAGACAGGGCGCACTGAAGCTTTCTTT
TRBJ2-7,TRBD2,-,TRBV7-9,CASSLGGGAEQYF,TGTGCCAGCAGCTTAGGGGGAGGGGCCGAGCAGTACTTC
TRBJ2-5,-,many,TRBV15,CATSRGSDETQYF,TGTGCCACCAGCAGAGGGTCGGACGAGACCCAGTACTTC
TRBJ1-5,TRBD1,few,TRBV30,CAWRGDRGGPQHF,TGTGCCTGGAGGGGGGACAGGGGAGGGCCCCAGCATTTT
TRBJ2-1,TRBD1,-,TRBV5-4,CASSSGQGAGYNEQFF,TGTGCCAGCAGCTCCGGACAGGGGGCAGGGTACAATGAGCAGTTCTTC
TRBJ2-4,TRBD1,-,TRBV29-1,CSVEDWDSRIQYF,TGCAGCGTTGAAGACTGGGACAGTCGCATTCAGTACTTC
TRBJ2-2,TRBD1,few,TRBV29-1,CSGGQPYTGELFF,TGCAGCGGGGGACAGCCTTACACCGGGGAGCTGTTTTTT
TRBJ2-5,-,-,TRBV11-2,CASSTSRGKGTQYF,TGTGCCAGCAGCACATCTAGGGGGAAAGGAACCCAGTACTTC
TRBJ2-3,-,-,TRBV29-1,CSVEGGAGDTQYF,TGCAGCGTTGAGGGCGGGGCCGGAGATACGCAGTATTTT
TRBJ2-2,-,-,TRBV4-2,CASNPGPRDTGELFF,TGTGCCAGCAATCCGGGACCTCGGGACACCGGGGAGCTGTTTTTT
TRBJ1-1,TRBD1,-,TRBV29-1,CSVERQGVETEAFF,TGCAGCGTTGAAAGACAGGGGGTAGAGACTGAAGCTTTCTTT
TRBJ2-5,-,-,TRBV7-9,CASSLVFGETQYF,TGTGCCAGCAGCTTAGTCTTCGGGGAGACCCAGTACTTC
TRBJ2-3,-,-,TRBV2,CASSRDGTSTDTQYF,TGTGCCAGCAGTCGGGACGGAACTAGCACAGATACGCAGTATTTT